These 11 T cell receptor beta chains were all obtained from the same sample, sequenced in a study of radiotherapy plus CTLA-4 blockade in lung cancer. The method was immunoSEQ multiplex PCR; TCRdb's version includes in-frame clones alone and lacks a portion of them. Found here are roughly 110,000 clones, roughly 77% of them singletons; the top ten hold 3% to 4%. The sample in question was peripheral blood, obtained from a patient treated with radiotherapy plus ipilimumab. Every receptor here comes from a human donor with non-small cell lung cancer that progressed on radiotherapy plus ipilimumab. Some clones in this sample may be carry-over from other donors' samples.

This CDR3 reads CASSYGQGTPEAFF. The CDR3 DNA reads as TGCGCCAGCAGCTACGGACAGGGGACGCCTGAAGCTTTCTTT. J is TRBJ1-1 and V is TRBV4-3; TRBD1 matches 9 bases. V trimming: 5 bases; J trimming: 6 bases; junction bases outside the gene matches: 7. The CDR3 has 14 residues. The germline V gene has CDR1 LGHNA and CDR2 YSLEER.

The chain couples TRBV2 to TRBJ1-3, with D perhaps TRBD1 (6 bases). V lost 2 bases and J 0 bases, leaving 8 bases between the germline ends. This CDR3 spans 15 amino acids. Germline CDR1 SNHLY, CDR2 FYNNEI. The CDR3 sequence: CASSERGTSGNTIYF. DNA for the CDR3: TGTGCCAGCAGTGAAAGGGGGACCTCTGGAAACACCATATATTTT. The full variable domain, completed using reference TRBV2 and TRBJ1-3, is EPEVTQTPSHQVTQMGQEVILRCVPISNHLYFYWYRQILGQKVEFLVSFYNNEISEKSEIFDDQFSVERPDGSNFTLKIRSTKLEDSAMYFCASSERGTSGNTIYFGEGSWLTVV.

This CDR3 is CASRDQETQYF. The DNA of the CDR3 is TGTGCCAGCAGGGACCAAGAGACCCAGTACTTC. V gene TRBV2 combines with J gene TRBJ2-5; D unresolved. The CDR3 is 11 residues long. V was cut by 6 bases and J by 0 bases, with 2 bases left in between. Germline values: CDR1 SNHLY, CDR2 FYNNEI.

V is TRBV5-1 and J is TRBJ2-3; D not resolved. Germline-derived CDR1 and CDR2 are SGHRS and YFSETQ. V dropped 4 bases and J dropped 2 bases, with 11 bases sitting between them. The CDR3 spans 14 residues. CDR3 nucleotides: TGCGCCAGCAGCCTACCCGACCACACAGATACGCAGTATTTT. As protein: CASSLPDHTDTQYF.

This sequence joins TRBV7-3 and TRBJ2-7, with D unclear. Germline CDR1 is SGHTA and CDR2 is FQGTGA. Trimming took 5 bases from V and 2 from J, leaving 13 bases between them. The CDR3 has 14 residues. CDR3 in DNA: TGTGCCAGCAGCCCACAGAGTGGGGCCTACGAGCAGTACTTC. It codes for CASSPQSGAYEQYF.

The gene calls are TRBV5-8 and TRBJ2-5; D gene ambiguous. The CDR3 consists of 15 residues. Trimming took off 4 bases at V and 0 bases at J, with 13 bases between the two ends. Germline loops: CDR1 SGHTS, CDR2 YDEGEE. CDR3 amino acids: CASSPRGRNQETQYF. The CDR3 nucleotides are TGTGCCAGCAGCCCTAGAGGACGCAACCAAGAGACCCAGTACTTC.

This rearrangement joins TRBV11-3 to TRBJ2-1; possibly TRBD1 or TRBD2 for D (5 bases each). The CDR3 has 12 residues. Deletions cut 5 bases from V and 10 bases from J, with 12 bases between. Germline V gene data show CDR1 as SGHNT and CDR2 as YENEEA. As DNA, the CDR3 is TGTGCCAGCAGCCCTACCGGGACGGAGCAGTTCTTC. Protein sequence: CASSPTGTEQFF.

The chain couples TRBV29-1 to TRBJ1-3, with unresolved D. Trimming pared 4 bases from V and 0 bases from J, leaving 7 bases between. The CDR3 length is 13 residues. Germline-derived CDR1 and CDR2 are SQVTM and ANQGSEA. The CDR3 bases are TGCAGCGTTGTCGTGAGCTCTGGAAACACCATATATTTT. Translated, it gives CSVVVSSGNTIYF.

The V gene is TRBV29-1, the J gene TRBJ2-7, with D unclear. The CDR3 runs 10 residues. CDR1 and CDR2 (germline): SQVTM, ANQGSEA. Trimming cost V 7 bases and J 4 bases, with 8 bases left between them. In nucleotides, the CDR3 is TGCAGCGCCCTCAGTTACGAGCAGTACTTC. Its protein product is CSALSYEQYF.

The CDR3: CASSYAGSYNSPLHF. CDR3 nucleotides: TGTGCCAGCAGTTACGCGGGCTCCTATAATTCACCCCTCCACTTT. The J gene is TRBJ1-6, the V gene TRBV6-5; the D is unclear. Germline-derived CDR1 and CDR2 are MNHEY and SVGAGI. The germline V and J ends were trimmed by 2 bases and 0 bases, with 5 bases remaining between them. The CDR3 contains 15 residues.

The chain carries TRBV6-5 and TRBJ2-3; 13 nucleotides align to TRBD2. Trimming removed 5 bases from V and 4 bases from J; junction bases left unmatched: 3. This CDR3 region has 15 residues. Germline lookup yields CDR1 MNHEY and CDR2 SVGAGI. CDR3 in amino acids: CASSLTSGGADTQYF. CDR3 DNA: TGTGCCAGCAGTCTCACTAGCGGGGGGGCAGATACGCAGTATTTT.